This TCR beta chain was captured in a study of somatic mutations in cytotoxic T cells in rheumatoid arthritis. Across the study: In some cases, T-cell populations stained with V beta antibodies were flow-sorted at nearly 100% purity, and these included V beta1+ cells sequenced for TCRB.

Positive selection using magnetic beads isolated the CD4+ and CD8+ cells (purity was checked by flow cytometry). Original data processing: There were rare matches between patient CD8+ clones larger than 1% and published virus-specific TCRB sequences. Clones were sequenced by immunoSEQ multiplex PCR, and TCRdb holds only the in-frame ones, with some missing. The D gene and trimming were derived from the DNA, and the V and J assignments and clone size from that table. Altogether 2,500 to 3,000 clones are present, approximately 61% being singletons, with the ten largest covering 13%. Worth noting for this clone: Its antigen remains unknown.

The CDR3 length is 13 residues. Unmatched junction bases numbered 3, after V lost 6 bases and J lost 3 bases. Germline CDR1 MDHEN, CDR2 SYDVKM. Study observations and caveats: Statistically, CD8+ T-cell clonality was not significantly distinct between individuals with rheumatoid arthritis and age-matched healthy controls.

This sequence joins TRBV28 and TRBJ1-1; TRBD1 matches at 8 bases. The sequence came from a woman between 18 and 30 years old with rheumatoid arthritis. The specimen sequenced was CD8+ T cells sorted from synovial fluid. CDR3 sequence (DNA): TGTGCCAGCAGCCAGGGGGCGGACACTGAAGCTTTCTTT. It translates to CASSQGADTEAFF.